These 10 T cell receptor beta chains came from one sample sequenced in a study of blood T cells in healthy people across ages. The use of a sample-barcoded 5' primer and a J-beta primer mix characterized a second PCR of roughly 6 to 11 cycles. One entry per CDR3 protein, called by TCRdb with MiXCR from the 5' RACE reads. The sample consists of about 1 million distinct CDR3 sequences, less than 50% of them appearing once. Sequenced sample: blood. All receptors derive from a woman aged 55-70 years in good health.

The chain uses TRBV5-4 and TRBJ1-2; D is uncertain. V lost 5 bases and J 1 base, leaving 15 bases between the germline ends. The CDR3 sequence is 15 residues long. From germline, CDR1 is SGHNT and CDR2 YYREEE (reference sequence). CDR3 amino acids: CASSRTRFLNYGYTF. CDR3 sequence (DNA): TGTGCCAGCAGTCGGACCCGGTTCCTTAACTATGGCTACACCTTC.

The J gene is TRBJ1-1, the V gene TRBV28; 7 nucleotides line up with TRBD1. The germline gives CDR1 MDHEN, CDR2 SYDVKM. J lost 1 base, V lost 4 bases, and 12 bases had no gene match. The CDR3 sequence is 17 residues long. The CDR3 bases are TGTGCCAGCAGTTCGATATCCGACAGGGTCCCGAACACTGAAGCTTTCTTT. Protein sequence: CASSSISDRVPNTEAFF.

In this sample, this clonotype turned up a few times. The V gene is TRBV2, the J gene TRBJ2-2; weak D call: TRBD1 (5 bases). The V end lost 6 bases, the J end lost 4 bases, and 9 bases lay between the germline ends. The CDR3 contains 13 residues. Germline CDR1 SNHLY, CDR2 FYNNEI. CDR3 sequence reads: CASRGPLTGELFF. CDR3 in DNA: TGTGCCAGCAGGGGGCCCCTCACCGGGGAGCTGTTTTTT.

At least ten counts were recorded for this clonotype. The V call is TRBV5-1, the J call TRBJ2-7, with D possibly matching TRBD2 (6 bases). The germline V gene encodes CDR1 SGHRS and CDR2 YFSETQ. The ends were cut back, 0 bases at V and 5 bases at J, with 15 bases in the middle. This CDR3 contains 15 residues. For the CDR3, the DNA is TGCGCCAGCAGCTTGGTTGGGGGAGGTTACGACGAGCAGTACTTC. It translates to CASSLVGGGYDEQYF.

The table lists this clonotype with a few counts. The genes are TRBV7-9 and TRBJ2-7; the D gene is possibly TRBD1 (5 bases). This CDR3 is built from 16 residues. The V gene lost 4 bases and the J gene lost 0 bases, with 16 bases spanning the gap. Germline CDR1 reads SEHNR; CDR2 reads FQNEAQ (reference sequence). CDR3 nucleotide sequence: TGTGCCAGCAGCTCACCCGACAGATACCTCTCCTACGAGCAGTACTTC. It yields the protein CASSSPDRYLSYEQYF. Full variable domain (rest looked up from reference TRBV7-9 and TRBJ2-7): DTGVSQNPRHKITKRGQNVTFRCDPISEHNRLYWYRQTLGQGPEFLTYFQNEAQLEKSRLLSDRFSAERPKGSFSTLEIQRTEQGDSAMYLCASSSPDRYLSYEQYFGPGTRLTVT.

This clonotype was detected only once. One end of the junction fails to match germline, which may point to a read error. V and J are TRBV2 and TRBJ1-5; possibly TRBD1 for D (5 bases). This CDR3 has 15 amino acids. The germline CDR1 and CDR2 sequences are SNHLY and FYNNEI. The CDR3 reads CASGYGDSRNQPQHF. DNA for the CDR3: TGTGCCAGCGGTTATGGTGACAGTCGCAATCAGCCACAGCATTTT.

This clonotype came up a few times. The chain recombines TRBV2 with TRBJ2-7, with D tentatively TRBD1 (6 bases). Looked up from germline, CDR1 is SNHLY and CDR2 is FYNNEI. V lost 2 bases and J lost 3, with 8 bases in between. The CDR3 covers 13 residues. Here the CDR3 reads CASSERDIYEQYF. The CDR3 DNA reads as TGTGCCAGCAGTGAAAGGGACATCTACGAGCAGTACTTC.

The V and J genes are TRBV29-1 and TRBJ2-2; D possibly corresponds to TRBD2 (6 bases). Germline V gives CDR1 SQVTM, CDR2 ANQGSEA. CDR3 length: 14 amino acids. The CDR3 is CGIQALARTGELFF. The CDR3 nucleotides are TGCGGAATACAGGCCCTAGCGCGAACCGGGGAGCTGTTTTTT.

This clonotype appeared a few times. The chain carries TRBV4-1 and TRBJ1-2; 12 nucleotides agree with TRBD1. Per the germline V gene, CDR1 is MGHRA and CDR2 is YSYEKL. This CDR3 comprises 15 residues. V lost 4 bases and J lost 4; bases outside the gene matches: 4. Here the CDR3 DNA reads TGCGCCAGCAGCCGGCCGGGACAGGGGGCCTATGGCTACACCTTC. Its protein product is CASSRPGQGAYGYTF.

V usage is TRBV27 and J usage is TRBJ2-1; TRBD2 is a possible D gene (5 bases). The CDR3 has 15 residues. Germline CDR1 is MNHEY and CDR2 is SMNVEV (reference sequence). V gave up 2 bases and J gave up 4 bases, with 12 bases separating them. The CDR3 DNA reads as TGTGCCAGCAGTTTAATCCACGGGGATTACAATGAGCAGTTCTTC. This translates into CASSLIHGDYNEQFF.